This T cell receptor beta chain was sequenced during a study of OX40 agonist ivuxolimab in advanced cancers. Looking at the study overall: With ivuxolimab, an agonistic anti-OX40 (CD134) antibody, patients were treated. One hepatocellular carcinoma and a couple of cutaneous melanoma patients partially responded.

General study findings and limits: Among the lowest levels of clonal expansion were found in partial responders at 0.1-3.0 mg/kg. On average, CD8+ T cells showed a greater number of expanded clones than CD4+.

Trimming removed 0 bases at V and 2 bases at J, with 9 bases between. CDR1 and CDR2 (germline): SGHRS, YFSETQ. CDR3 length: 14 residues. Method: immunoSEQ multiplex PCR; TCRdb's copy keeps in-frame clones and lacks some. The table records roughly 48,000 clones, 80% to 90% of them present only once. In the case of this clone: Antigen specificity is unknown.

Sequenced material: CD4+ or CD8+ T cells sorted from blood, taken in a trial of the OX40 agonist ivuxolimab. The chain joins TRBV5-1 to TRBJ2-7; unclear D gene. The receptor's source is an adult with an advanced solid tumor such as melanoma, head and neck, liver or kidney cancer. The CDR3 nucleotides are TGCGCCAGCAGCTTGGTTCGCGATCCCTACGAGCAGTACTTC. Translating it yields CASSLVRDPYEQYF.